The 5 T cell receptor beta chains listed next were all sequenced from one sample in a study of blood T cell repertoires in COVID-19. The protocol was immunoSEQ multiplex PCR, while the TCRdb copy is restricted to in-frame clones and leaves out a portion. This table has approximately 100,000 clones, around 87% appearing once. The sequenced material came from peripheral blood. These TCRs come from a woman aged 25 to 39 with acute or convalescent COVID-19.

This chain links TRBV6-5 with TRBJ1-4, with 7 bases that match TRBD1. In germline, CDR1 is MNHEY, CDR2 SVGAGI. The CDR3 contains 14 residues. Trimming cost V 8 bases and J 3 bases; bases outside gene matches: 6. This CDR3 is CASGRTGANEKLFF. DNA of the CDR3: TGTGCCAGCGGCCGAACAGGGGCTAATGAAAAACTGTTTTTT.

This sequence joins TRBV5-8 and TRBJ1-6; 7 bases line up with TRBD1. After removal of 4 bases from V and 7 bases from J, the junction contained 8 bases not matched to a gene. The CDR3 has 15 amino acids. The germline V gene encodes CDR1 SGHTS and CDR2 YDEGEE. Here the CDR3 reads CASSGGQTLNSPLHF. DNA of the CDR3: TGTGCCAGCAGCGGGGGACAGACCCTCAATTCACCCCTCCACTTT.

This chain uses TRBV6-5 with TRBJ2-7, with a possible D match to TRBD2 (5 bases). The germline CDR1 and CDR2 sequences are MNHEY and SVGAGI. Trimming pared 2 bases from V and 4 bases from J, leaving 15 bases between. This CDR3 contains 15 residues. CDR3 bases: TGTGCCAGCAGTTACAGTGCACGGGGAGTTTACGAGCAGTACTTC. Protein: CASSYSARGVYEQYF.

The chain carries TRBV10-3 and TRBJ1-6; 7 positions agree with TRBD1. Germline V gives CDR1 ENHRY, CDR2 SYGVKD. J gave up 5 bases and V 4 bases, and 14 bases lay outside the gene matches. The CDR3 consists of 18 residues. The CDR3 reads CAISVSPEGADNNSPLHF. The CDR3 bases are TGTGCCATCAGTGTGTCTCCGGAGGGGGCAGACAATAATTCACCCCTCCACTTT.

The chain combines TRBV4-1 with TRBJ1-4; D call uncertain. CDR1 is MGHRA and CDR2 is YSYEKL in the germline V gene. This CDR3 comprises 14 residues. Trimming took off 1 base at V and 10 bases at J, with 13 bases between the two ends. The CDR3 DNA reads TGCGCCAGCAGCCAAGTTCCGGGGTTAGGAAAACTGTTTTTT. Amino acids: CASSQVPGLGKLFF.